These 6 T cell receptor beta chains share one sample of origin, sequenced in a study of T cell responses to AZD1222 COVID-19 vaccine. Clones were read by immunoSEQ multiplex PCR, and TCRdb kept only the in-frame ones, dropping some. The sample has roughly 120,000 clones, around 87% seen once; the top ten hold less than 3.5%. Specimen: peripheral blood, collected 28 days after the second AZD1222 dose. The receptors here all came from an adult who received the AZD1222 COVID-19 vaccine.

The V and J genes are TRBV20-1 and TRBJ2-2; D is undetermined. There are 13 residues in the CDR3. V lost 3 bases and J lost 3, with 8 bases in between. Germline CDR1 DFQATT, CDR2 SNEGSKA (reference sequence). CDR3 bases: TGCAGTGCTAGTAACAGCTACACCGGGGAGCTGTTTTTT. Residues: CSASNSYTGELFF.

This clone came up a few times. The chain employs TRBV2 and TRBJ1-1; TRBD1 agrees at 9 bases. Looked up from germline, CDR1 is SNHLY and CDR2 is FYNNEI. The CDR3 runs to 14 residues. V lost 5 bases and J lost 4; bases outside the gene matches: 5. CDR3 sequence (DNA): TGTGCCAGCAGTAAGGGACAGGGAAGCACTGAAGCTTTCTTT. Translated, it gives CASSKGQGSTEAFF.

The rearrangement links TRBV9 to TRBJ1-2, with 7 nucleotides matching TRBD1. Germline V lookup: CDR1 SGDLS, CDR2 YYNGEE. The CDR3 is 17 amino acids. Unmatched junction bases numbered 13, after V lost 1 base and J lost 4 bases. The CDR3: CASSVLGGGGPFYGYTF. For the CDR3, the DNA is TGTGCCAGCAGCGTATTAGGGGGCGGCGGACCATTCTATGGCTACACCTTC.

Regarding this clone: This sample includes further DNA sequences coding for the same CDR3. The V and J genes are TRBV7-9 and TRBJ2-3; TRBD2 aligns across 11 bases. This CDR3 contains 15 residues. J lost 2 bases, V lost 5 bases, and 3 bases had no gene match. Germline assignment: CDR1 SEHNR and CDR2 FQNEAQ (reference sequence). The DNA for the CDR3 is TGTGCCAGCAGCCGGACTAGCGGGCTCACAGATACGCAGTATTTT. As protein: CASSRTSGLTDTQYF.

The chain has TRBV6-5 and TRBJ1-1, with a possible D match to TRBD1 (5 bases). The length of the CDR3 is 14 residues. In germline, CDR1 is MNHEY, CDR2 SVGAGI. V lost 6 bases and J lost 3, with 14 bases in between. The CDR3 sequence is CASRGRGADTEAFF. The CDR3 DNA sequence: TGTGCCAGCAGAGGGCGAGGGGCGGACACTGAAGCTTTCTTT.

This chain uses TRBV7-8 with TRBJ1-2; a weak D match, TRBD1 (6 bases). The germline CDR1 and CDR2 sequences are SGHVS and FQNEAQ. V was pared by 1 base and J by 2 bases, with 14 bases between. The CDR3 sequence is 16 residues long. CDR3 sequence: CASSLEGDVANYGYTF. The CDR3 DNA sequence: TGTGCCAGCAGCTTAGAGGGGGATGTAGCCAACTATGGCTACACCTTC.